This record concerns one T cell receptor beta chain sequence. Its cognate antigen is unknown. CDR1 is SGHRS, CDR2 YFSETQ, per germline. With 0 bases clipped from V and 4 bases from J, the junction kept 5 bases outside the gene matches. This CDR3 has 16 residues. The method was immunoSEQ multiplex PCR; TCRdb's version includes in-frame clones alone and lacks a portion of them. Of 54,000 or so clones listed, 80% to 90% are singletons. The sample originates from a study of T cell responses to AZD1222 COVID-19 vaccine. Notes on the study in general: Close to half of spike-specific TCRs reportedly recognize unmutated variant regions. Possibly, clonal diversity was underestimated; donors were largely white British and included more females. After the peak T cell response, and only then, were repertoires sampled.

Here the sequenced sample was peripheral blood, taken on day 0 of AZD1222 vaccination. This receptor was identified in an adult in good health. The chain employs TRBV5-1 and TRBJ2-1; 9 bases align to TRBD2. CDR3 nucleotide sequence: TGCGCCAGCAGCTTGGTTGCCAGCGGGGGGTACAATGAGCAGTTCTTC. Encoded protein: CASSLVASGGYNEQFF.